These T cell receptor beta chains were read from a single sample in a study of neurological immune-mediated disorders. Each CDR3 protein is one row after TCRdb ran MiXCR on the 5' RACE reads. The sample records tens of thousands of distinct CDR3 sequences, about 7% being singletons. Sequencing was performed on CD4+ T cells from blood. The receptors were sampled from a man aged 45-65 years in good health. CDR3s include the opening cysteine and the closing phenylalanine or tryptophan. Fields, in order: clone size, D gene, J gene, V gene, CDR3 DNA, CDR3 protein. A D gene is named only where the DNA matches it firmly. The size of a clone is reported for some rows only, either as once, few or many, or as a class for expanded clones.

>many|TRBD1|TRBJ2-7|TRBV9
TGTGCCAGCAGCCCCGGGACAGGGAATCGTAAGCAGTACTTC
CASSPGTGNRKQYF
>-|TRBD1|TRBJ2-7|TRBV3-1
TGTGCCAGCAGCAACCGGGACAGGGCCTACGAGCAGTACTTC
CASSNRDRAYEQYF
>many|-|TRBJ2-1|TRBV20-1
TGCAGTGCCAAGCCTCCCGCCAGCGCCTACGTCTACAATGAGCAGTTCTTC
CSAKPPASAYVYNEQFF
>-|-|TRBJ2-5|TRBV28
TGTGCCAGCTCCGCCGGGGGCACTTGGCGGGAGACCCAGTACTTC
CASSAGGTWRETQYF
>many|-|TRBJ2-7|TRBV20-1
TGCAGTGCTAGAGGGGATGGCAATAACCCCTACGAGCAGTACTTC
CSARGDGNNPYEQYF
>many|TRBD2|TRBJ2-2|TRBV5-4
TGTGCCAGCAGCCAGACTAGCGGGAGGGTTGCCGGGGAGCTGTTTTTT
CASSQTSGRVAGELFF
>many|-|TRBJ2-3|TRBV29-1
TGCAGCGGGAGCGACAGGTCTAGCACAGATACGCAGTATTTT
CSGSDRSSTDTQYF
>many|TRBD1|TRBJ2-2|TRBV2
TGTGCCAGCAGTCCGAGGACAGGGGGCACCGGGGAGCTGTTTTTT
CASSPRTGGTGELFF
>few|-|TRBJ1-1|TRBV10-3
TGTGCCATCAGTCACAGGCGGATTAACACTGAAGCTTTCTTT
CAISHRRINTEAFF
>few|-|TRBJ2-7|TRBV3-1
TGTGCCAGCAGCCAGTGGGGCGGCTACGAGCAGTACTTC
CASSQWGGYEQYF
>many|TRBD2|TRBJ2-5|TRBV15
TGTGCCACCAGCAGAGATCGTTTAGCGGGAGGTGTAGAGACCCAGTACTTC
CATSRDRLAGGVETQYF
>many|TRBD2|TRBJ2-7|TRBV5-1
TGCGCCAGCAGATCCCGGGGATGGCGGGAGAGGGACGAGCAGTACTTC
CASRSRGWRERDEQYF
>many|-|TRBJ2-1|TRBV29-1
TGCAGCGTTGAACAGGTAGCCTACAATGAGCAGTTCTTC
CSVEQVAYNEQFF
>many|TRBD2|TRBJ2-2|TRBV27
TGTGCCAGCAGTTTTAGCGGGAGGGTCACCGGGGAGCTGTTTTTT
CASSFSGRVTGELFF
>many|TRBD2|TRBJ2-7|TRBV7-2
TGTGCCAGCAGCATAAATAGCGGGAGAGCCTACGAGCAGTACTTC
CASSINSGRAYEQYF
>many|-|TRBJ2-5|TRBV5-1
TGCGCCAGCAGCTACAGGGATCCCCAAGAGACCCAGTACTTC
CASSYRDPQETQYF
>many|-|TRBJ2-6|TRBV5-6
TGTGCCAGCAGCCTACCGGACAGTCCCAACGTCCTGACTTTC
CASSLPDSPNVLTF
>medium-sized|-|TRBJ2-4|TRBV28
TGTGCCAGCACTCAGACGGGGGCCGGCACTCAGTACTTC
CASTQTGAGTQYF
>many|-|TRBJ1-5|TRBV20-1
TGCAGTGCTAGAGATCCCCCCCGGACCGTTAGCAATCAGCCCCAGCATTTT
CSARDPPRTVSNQPQHF
>many|-|TRBJ2-1|TRBV12-3/TRBV12-4
TGTGCCAGCAGTTCCATCGAGGGAGGCGAGCAGTTCTTC
CASSSIEGGEQFF
>many|TRBD1|TRBJ2-7|TRBV7-2
TGTGCCAGCAGCTTGTGGCAGGGGGCCAACGAGCAGTACTTC
CASSLWQGANEQYF
>-|-|TRBJ1-1|TRBV5-1
TGCGCCAGCAGCTTGGAATTAGGCAGGAACACTGAAGCTTTCTTT
CASSLELGRNTEAFF
>many|-|TRBJ1-3|TRBV9
TGTGCCAGCAGCGGCCCAAAACGGAATGGAAACACCATATATTTT
CASSGPKRNGNTIYF
>many|TRBD2|TRBJ2-3|TRBV20-1
TGCAGTGCCAACCTAGCGGGAGCTGGCACAGATACGCAGTATTTT
CSANLAGAGTDTQYF
>many|-|TRBJ2-7|TRBV5-1
TGCGCCAGCAGCTTGGTAGGGCTTGGTAACGAGCAGTACTTC
CASSLVGLGNEQYF
>-|TRBD2|TRBJ2-7|TRBV15
TGTGCCACCAGCACAGCGGGAGTGTCCTACGAGCAGTACTTC
CATSTAGVSYEQYF
>many|TRBD1|TRBJ2-7|TRBV20-1
TGCAGTGCCCACAGGGGATCCTACGAGCAGTACTTC
CSAHRGSYEQYF
>-|TRBD2|TRBJ2-7|TRBV12-3/TRBV12-4
TGTGCCAGCAGACCGGGACTAGCGAGCACCTACGAGCAGTACTTC
CASRPGLASTYEQYF
>many|TRBD2|TRBJ2-7|TRBV11-2
TGTGCCAGCAGCTTAAATAGCGGGAGGCCCTACGAGCAGTACTTC
CASSLNSGRPYEQYF
>many|-|TRBJ2-7|TRBV20-1
TGCAGTGCTAGAGATCTTCGGGGTTACGAGCAGTACTTC
CSARDLRGYEQYF
>few|-|TRBJ1-1|TRBV5-4
TGTGCCAGCAGCCCCTCAGGGCCCAGCCCCACGGACACTGAAGCTTTCTTT
CASSPSGPSPTDTEAFF
>many|TRBD2|TRBJ2-1|TRBV29-1
TGCAGCGTTGTGCGCGGGAGCTCCTACAATGAGCAGTTCTTC
CSVVRGSSYNEQFF
>-|TRBD1|TRBJ1-6|TRBV20-1
TGCAGTGCCCGCCTGGGGACAGCTAATTCACCCCTCCACTTT
CSARLGTANSPLHF
>many|-|TRBJ1-5|TRBV20-1
TGCAGTGCTTATCGGGGGGGCAATCAGCCCCAGCATTTT
CSAYRGGNQPQHF
>-|-|TRBJ2-3|TRBV5-4
TGTGCCAGCTCCCCGGCGGCTAGCACAGATACGCAGTATTTT
CASSPAASTDTQYF
>many|TRBD2|TRBJ2-7|TRBV5-1
TGCGCCAGCAGCTTGTCTTTAGCGGGAGGGACCTACGAGCAGTACTTC
CASSLSLAGGTYEQYF
>many|-|TRBJ2-1|TRBV6-5
TGTGCCAGCAGTGACACCCCTTTGACCCGTGAGCAGTTCTTC
CASSDTPLTREQFF
>many|-|TRBJ2-2|TRBV5-1
TGCGCCAGCACGACAGGCAGGGAAGGCACCGGGGAGCTGTTTTTT
CASTTGREGTGELFF
>many|-|TRBJ2-1|TRBV20-1
TGCAGTGCTAGGGGCCCGGCGGGGAGTTCCTACAATGAGCAGTTCTTC
CSARGPAGSSYNEQFF
>many|TRBD2|TRBJ2-1|TRBV18
TGTGCCAGCTCACCAAGACTAGCGGGAGGGCCGTCCGAGTACAATGAGCAGTTCTTC
CASSPRLAGGPSEYNEQFF
>many|TRBD2|TRBJ2-1|TRBV5-8
TGTGCCCCCTTCCCGGGACTAGCGGTATCCTACAATGAGCAGTTCTTC
CAPFPGLAVSYNEQFF
>many|-|TRBJ2-5|TRBV20-1
TGCAGTGCTAGAGAGCCAGGGGGGCCCCAAGAGACCCAGTACTTC
CSAREPGGPQETQYF
>many|TRBD2|TRBJ2-1|TRBV20-1
TGCAGTGCAAATCCTAGCGGGGGGATCTACAATGAGCAGTTCTTC
CSANPSGGIYNEQFF
>many|-|TRBJ2-1|TRBV21-1
TGTGCCAGCAGCAGCCTAGCGGACAATGAGCAGTTCTTC
CASSSLADNEQFF
>many|-|TRBJ2-3|TRBV7-9
TGTGCCACTCGGCAGGGTAGAGCAGATACGCAGTATTTT
CATRQGRADTQYF
>-|-|TRBJ2-7|TRBV7-8
TGTGCCAGCAGCTTTAGCACGCAGGAGCAGTACTTC
CASSFSTQEQYF
>many|-|TRBJ2-3|TRBV20-1
TGCAGTGCTACGAGTCTAGCCGGCACAGATACGCAGTATTTT
CSATSLAGTDTQYF
>many|-|TRBJ1-2|TRBV3-1
TGTGCCAGCAGCCAAGAAGCAGGTAATGGCTACACCTTC
CASSQEAGNGYTF
>-|-|TRBJ2-5|TRBV5-1
TGCGCCAGCAGCTTGGGAATGTTTCAAGAGACCCAGTACTTC
CASSLGMFQETQYF
>many|TRBD2|TRBJ2-3|TRBV7-6
TGTGCCAGCAGCTTAGTCGTACCGGGCGGGAGCGGCACAGATACGCAGTATTTT
CASSLVVPGGSGTDTQYF
>many|-|TRBJ2-5|TRBV5-1
TGCGCCAGCAGCTTGGGGAATCGGGAGACCCAGTACTTC
CASSLGNRETQYF